The following is a T cell receptor (beta chain) sequence with its context. Its cognate antigen is unknown. The data originate from a study of vaccination effects on CD4 cells after COVID-19. The ends were cut back, 3 bases at V and 1 base at J, with 14 bases in the middle. CDR1 and CDR2 from the germline V gene are SGHTA and FQGNSA. The CDR3 covers 16 residues. The assay was immunoSEQ multiplex PCR, and TCRdb's table has in-frame clones only and misses some. The sample carries approximately 74,000 clones, around four fifths recorded once. Prior to sequencing, the ViraFEST assay stimulated PBMC with viral peptide pools, which expanded the antigen-specific CD4+ T cells. Upon completion of 10 to 11 days in culture, CD4+ T cells were isolated. Participants completed two doses of the BNT162b2 or mRNA-1273 vaccine. Nobody among the vaccine recipients had prior SARS-CoV-2 infection (nucleocapsid antibodies were negative). A few million PBMC were seeded per well and grown in the presence of roughly 10 IU/ml IL-2 and approximately 11 ug/ml peptides.

Sequencing used CD4+ T cells from PBMCs cultured with HCoV-OC43 spike peptides, obtained after COVID-19 vaccination. As to subset: HCoV-OC43 spike overlapping peptide pool stimulation. The V and J genes are TRBV7-2 and TRBJ2-3; D call uncertain. The receptor comes from a human donor who received a COVID-19 vaccine. CDR3 region: CASSFYPSGGTDTQYF. CDR3 DNA: TGTGCCAGCAGCTTCTACCCGAGTGGAGGCACAGATACGCAGTATTTT.